This T cell receptor (beta chain) came from a study of T cells after yellow fever vaccination. TCRdb re-called the 5' RACE reads through MiXCR, storing one row per CDR3 protein. The sample has 400,000 to 450,000 distinct CDR3 sequences, over 15% seen once. This clonotype was counted a few times. What it recognizes is unknown. CDR3 length: 18 residues. The germline gives CDR1 MNHEY, CDR2 SVGAGI. V shed 4 bases and J shed 2 bases, with 18 bases lying between them. General study points: Booster samples showed a return of most primary-vaccination clones (about 96% CD4, 88% CD8).

The receptor comes from a man aged 18 to 35 who received the YFV17D yellow fever vaccine. The specimen comprised PBMCs, sampled before the yellow fever booster vaccination. The chain has TRBV6-5 and TRBJ2-6; D tentatively fits TRBD1 or TRBD2 (5 bases each). CDR3 residues: CASSFIFQGVTGANVLTF. DNA for the CDR3: TGTGCCAGCAGTTTTATCTTCCAGGGAGTGACTGGGGCCAACGTCCTGACTTTC.